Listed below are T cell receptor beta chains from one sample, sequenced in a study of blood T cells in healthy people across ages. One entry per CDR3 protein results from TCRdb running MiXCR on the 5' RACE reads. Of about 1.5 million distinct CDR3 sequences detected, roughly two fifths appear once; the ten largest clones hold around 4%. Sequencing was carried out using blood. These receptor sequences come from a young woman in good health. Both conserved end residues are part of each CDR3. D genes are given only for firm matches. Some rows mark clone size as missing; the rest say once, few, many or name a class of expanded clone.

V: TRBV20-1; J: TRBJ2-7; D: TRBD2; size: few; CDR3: CSASSGGDAYEQYF; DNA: TGCAGTGCTAGTAGCGGGGGAGACGCCTACGAGCAGTACTTC
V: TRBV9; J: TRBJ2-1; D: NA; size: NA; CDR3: CASSVAKTDRHEQFF; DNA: TGTGCCAGCAGCGTAGCGAAGACGGACAGACATGAGCAGTTCTTC
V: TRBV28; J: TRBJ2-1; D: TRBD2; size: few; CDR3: CASSFRLAGIEQFF; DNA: TGTGCCAGCAGTTTCCGGCTAGCGGGGATTGAGCAGTTCTTC
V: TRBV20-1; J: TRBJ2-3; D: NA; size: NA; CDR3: CSARDAHGSDTQYF; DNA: TGCAGTGCCCGGGACGCACACGGGTCAGATACGCAGTATTTT
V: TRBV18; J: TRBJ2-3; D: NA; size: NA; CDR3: CASSPGTSGDTRGYF; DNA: TGTGCCAGCTCTCCCGGGACCTCGGGGGATACGCGAGGGTATTTT
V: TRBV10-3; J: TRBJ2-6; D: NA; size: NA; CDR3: CAIMPGLRSGANVLTF; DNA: TGTGCCATCATGCCGGGTCTTCGCTCTGGGGCCAACGTCCTGACTTTC
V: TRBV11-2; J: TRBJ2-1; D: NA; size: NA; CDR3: CASSLVRAQFF; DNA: TGTGCCAGCAGCTTAGTAAGGGCGCAGTTCTTC
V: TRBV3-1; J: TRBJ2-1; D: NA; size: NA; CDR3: CASRRETGHNEQFF; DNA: TGTGCCAGCAGACGAGAAACGGGACACAATGAGCAGTTCTTC
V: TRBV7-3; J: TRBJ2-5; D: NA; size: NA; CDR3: CASSATWLQETQYF; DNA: TGTGCCAGCAGCGCCACCTGGCTACAAGAGACCCAGTACTTC
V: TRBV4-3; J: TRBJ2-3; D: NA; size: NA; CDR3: CASSHLGSSTDTQYF; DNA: TGCGCCAGCAGCCATCTGGGTTCGAGCACAGATACGCAGTATTTT
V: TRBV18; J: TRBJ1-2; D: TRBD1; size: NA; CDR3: CASSPRGSAVLYGYTF; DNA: TGTGCCAGCTCACCCAGGGGGTCAGCGGTCCTCTATGGCTACACCTTC
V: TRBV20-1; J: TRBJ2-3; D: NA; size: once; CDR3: CSARSNRRADTQYF; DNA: TGCAGTGCTAGATCTAACCGCAGGGCAGATACGCAGTATTTT
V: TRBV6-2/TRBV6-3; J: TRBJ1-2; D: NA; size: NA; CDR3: CASSPGGTFGGYTF; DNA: TGTGCCAGCAGTCCCGGGGGCACTTTCGGCGGCTACACCTTC
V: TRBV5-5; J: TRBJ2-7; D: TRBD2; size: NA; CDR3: CASSLMGGDQGNEQYF; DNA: TGTGCCAGCAGCTTGATGGGGGGGGATCAAGGGAACGAGCAGTACTTC
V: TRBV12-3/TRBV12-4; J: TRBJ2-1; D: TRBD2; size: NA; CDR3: CASSFQSGGADEQFF; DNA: TGTGCCAGCAGTTTCCAGAGCGGGGGGGCGGATGAGCAGTTCTTC
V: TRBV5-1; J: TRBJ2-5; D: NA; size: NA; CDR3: CASSLGGQFNEQYF; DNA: TGCGCCAGCAGCTTGGGAGGACAGTTCAATGAGCAGTACTTC
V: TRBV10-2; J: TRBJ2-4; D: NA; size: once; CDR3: CASSEVGGLQNIQYF; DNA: TGCGCCAGCAGTGAAGTAGGAGGTCTGCAAAACATTCAGTACTTC
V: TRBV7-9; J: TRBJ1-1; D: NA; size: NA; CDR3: CASSAESYTEAFF; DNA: TGTGCCAGCAGCGCAGAGAGCTACACTGAAGCTTTCTTT
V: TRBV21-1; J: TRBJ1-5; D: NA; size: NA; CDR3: CASSKRRGQGCNQPQHF; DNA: TGTGCCAGCAGCAAACGGCGGGGACAGGGTTGCAATCAGCCCCAGCATTTT
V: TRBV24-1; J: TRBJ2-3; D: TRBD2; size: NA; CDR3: CATAGPSWKSDTQYF; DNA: TGTGCCACAGCGGGACCCTCCTGGAAGTCAGATACGCAGTATTTT
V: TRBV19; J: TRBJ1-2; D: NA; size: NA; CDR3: CASSIARTNNYGYTF; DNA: TGTGCCAGTAGTATTGCCAGGACGAATAACTATGGCTACACCTTC
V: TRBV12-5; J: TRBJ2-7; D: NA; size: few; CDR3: CASGLGFEQYF; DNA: TGTGCTAGTGGTTTGGGCTTCGAGCAGTACTTC
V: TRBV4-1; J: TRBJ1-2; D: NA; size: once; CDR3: CASSQETDYGYTF; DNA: TGCGCCAGCAGCCAAGAAACCGATTATGGCTACACCTTC
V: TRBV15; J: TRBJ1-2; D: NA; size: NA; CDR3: CATSRNTGTYTF; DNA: TGTGCCACCAGCAGAAACACAGGGACCTACACCTTC
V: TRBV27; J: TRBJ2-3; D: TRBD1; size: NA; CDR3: CASSLGDSSTDTRYF; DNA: TGTGCCAGCAGTTTAGGGGACAGCAGCACAGATACGCGGTATTTT
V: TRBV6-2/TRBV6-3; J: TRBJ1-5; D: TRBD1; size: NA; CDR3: CASSSRRTGRYSNQPQHF; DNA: TGTGCCAGCAGTTCCCGGAGGACAGGGAGATATAGCAATCAGCCCCAGCATTTT
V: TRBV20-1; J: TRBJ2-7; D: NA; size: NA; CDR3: CSAAVLGEQYF; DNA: TGCAGTGCTGCTGTTTTGGGTGAGCAGTACTTC
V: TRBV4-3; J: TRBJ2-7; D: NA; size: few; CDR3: CASSQEFRLVDPYEQYF; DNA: TGCGCCAGCAGCCAAGAATTCAGACTAGTGGATCCCTACGAGCAGTACTTC
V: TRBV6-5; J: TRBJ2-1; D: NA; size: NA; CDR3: CASLSASSYNEQFF; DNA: TGTGCCAGCCTGAGCGCGAGCTCCTACAATGAGCAGTTCTTC
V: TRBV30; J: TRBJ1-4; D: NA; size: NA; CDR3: CAWTKVTEKLFF; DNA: TGTGCCTGGACCAAAGTTACTGAAAAACTGTTTTTT
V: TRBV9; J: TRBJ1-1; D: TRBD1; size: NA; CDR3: CASSVEGAGTEAFF; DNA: TGTGCCAGCAGCGTAGAGGGGGCTGGGACTGAAGCTTTCTTT
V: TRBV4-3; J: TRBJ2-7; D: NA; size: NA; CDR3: CASSQGKVGGRSYEQYF; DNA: TGCGCCAGCAGCCAAGGCAAAGTAGGGGGTAGGTCCTACGAGCAGTACTTC
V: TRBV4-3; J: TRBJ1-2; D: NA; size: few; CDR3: CASSQDWVITF; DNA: TGCGCCAGCAGCCAAGACTGGGTCATCACCTTC
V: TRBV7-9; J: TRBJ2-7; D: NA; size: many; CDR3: CASSFTGTFYEQYF; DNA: TGTGCCAGCAGCTTTACGGGCACCTTCTACGAGCAGTACTTC
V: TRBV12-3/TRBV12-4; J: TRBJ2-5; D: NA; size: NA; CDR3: CASRKNQLAAEETQYF; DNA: TGTGCCAGCAGGAAAAACCAACTAGCAGCAGAAGAGACCCAGTACTTC
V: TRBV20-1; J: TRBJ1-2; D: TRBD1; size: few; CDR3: CSARQLDRAAVVVYGYTF; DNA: TGCAGTGCTAGACAACTAGACAGGGCAGCTGTGGTCGTCTATGGCTACACCTTC
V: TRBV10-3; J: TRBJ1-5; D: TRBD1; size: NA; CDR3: CAISPGGGQPQHF; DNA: TGTGCCATCAGTCCAGGGGGCGGTCAGCCCCAGCATTTT
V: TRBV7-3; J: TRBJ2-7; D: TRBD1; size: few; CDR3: CASSLRGDRIAYEQYF; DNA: TGTGCCAGCAGCTTAAGGGGGGACAGGATTGCCTACGAGCAGTACTTC
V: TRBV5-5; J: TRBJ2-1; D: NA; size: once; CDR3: CASSLEGPVSYNEQFF; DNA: TGTGCCAGCAGCTTGGAAGGGCCTGTCTCCTACAATGAGCAGTTCTTC
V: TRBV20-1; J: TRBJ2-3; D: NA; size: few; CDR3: CSAGSGATDTQYF; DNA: TGCAGTGCTGGTTCGGGGGCCACAGATACGCAGTATTTT
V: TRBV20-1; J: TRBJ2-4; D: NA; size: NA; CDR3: CSARVEHLAKNIQYF; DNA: TGCAGTGCTAGAGTAGAGCATCTAGCCAAAAACATTCAGTACTTC
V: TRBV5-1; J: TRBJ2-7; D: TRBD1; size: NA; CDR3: CASSLGGTADEQYF; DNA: TGCGCCAGCAGCTTGGGTGGGACAGCCGACGAGCAGTACTTC
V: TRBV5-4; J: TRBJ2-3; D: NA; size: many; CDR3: CASRPSWATSTDTQYF; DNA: TGTGCCAGCAGGCCTTCTTGGGCCACTAGCACAGATACGCAGTATTTT
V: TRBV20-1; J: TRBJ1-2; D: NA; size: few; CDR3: CSARGGDGYTF; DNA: TGCAGTGCTAGAGGGGGAGATGGCTACACCTTC
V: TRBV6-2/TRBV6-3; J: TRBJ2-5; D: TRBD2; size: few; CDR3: CASSPTTSGSSKTQYF; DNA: TGTGCCAGCAGTCCAACGACTAGCGGGAGCTCAAAGACCCAGTACTTC
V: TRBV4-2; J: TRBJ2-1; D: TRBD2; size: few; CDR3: CASSQALGRVDSSYNEQFF; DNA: TGTGCCAGCAGCCAAGCTCTCGGGAGGGTAGACAGCTCCTACAATGAGCAGTTCTTC
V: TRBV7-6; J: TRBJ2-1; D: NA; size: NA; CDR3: CASSQEAWRDEQFF; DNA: TGTGCCAGCAGCCAAGAGGCATGGAGGGATGAGCAGTTCTTC
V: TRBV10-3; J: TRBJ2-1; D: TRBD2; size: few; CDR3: CAISDPSGTSGRLDEQFF; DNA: TGTGCCATCAGTGATCCGTCCGGGACTAGCGGGAGGCTGGATGAGCAGTTCTTC
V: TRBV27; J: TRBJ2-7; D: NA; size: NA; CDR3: CASSPGKVGYEQYF; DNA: TGTGCCAGCAGTCCGGGTAAAGTCGGCTACGAGCAGTACTTC
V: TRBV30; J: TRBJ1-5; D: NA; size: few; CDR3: CAWSGGDLSNQPQHF; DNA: TGTGCCTGGAGTGGGGGGGACCTCAGCAATCAGCCCCAGCATTTT
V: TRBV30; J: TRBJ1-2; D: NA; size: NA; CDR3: CAWSVLPYGYTF; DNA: TGTGCCTGGAGTGTGTTACCATATGGCTACACCTTC
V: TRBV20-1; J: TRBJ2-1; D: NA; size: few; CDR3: CSARLPSDEQFF; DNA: TGCAGTGCTAGATTACCTAGCGATGAGCAGTTCTTC
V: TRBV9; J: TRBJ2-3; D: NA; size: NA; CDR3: CASSITGNSADTQYF; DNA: TGTGCCAGCAGCATTACCGGGAATTCTGCAGATACGCAGTATTTT
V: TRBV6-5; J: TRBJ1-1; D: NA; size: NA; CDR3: CASSYSTEGFTEAFF; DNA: TGTGCCAGCAGTTACTCGACTGAGGGGTTCACTGAAGCTTTCTTT
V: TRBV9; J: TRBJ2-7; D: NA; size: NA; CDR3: CASSVGSNVVGNEQYF; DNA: TGTGCCAGCAGCGTAGGGTCTAACGTGGTAGGCAATGAGCAGTACTTC
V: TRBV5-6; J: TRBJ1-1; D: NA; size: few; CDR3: CASSLWPNTEAFF; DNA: TGTGCCAGCAGCTTGTGGCCGAACACTGAAGCTTTCTTT